The 30 T cell receptor beta chains given below trace back to one sample, sequenced in a study of identical twins. One entry per CDR3 protein, called by TCRdb with MiXCR from the 5' RACE reads. The sample records 650,000 to 750,000 distinct CDR3 sequences, about 20% being singletons. This sample was shared with a second study, whose subject was T cells expressing NK-cell markers.

Material: PBMCs. The receptors here all came from a woman aged 18-29 years in good health.

The CDR3 DNA follows: TGCAGCTCCGCCAGGGCGGGGGGCCACACAGATACGCAGTATTTT. It specifies CSSARAGGHTDTQYF. The chain employs TRBV29-1 and TRBJ2-3; 8 bases match TRBD2. The germline CDR1 and CDR2 sequences are SQVTM and ANQGSEA. This CDR3 is 15 amino acids long. Trimming took 8 bases from V and 2 from J; bases not matched to a gene: 12.

The V call is TRBV30, the J call TRBJ2-7; 7 positions agree with TRBD2. Germline V gives CDR1 GTSNPN, CDR2 SVGIG (reference sequence). The CDR3 is 16 amino acids. The V and J ends lost 3 bases and 7 bases, in that order; junction bases with no gene match: 18. The CDR3 sequence: CAWRAQGGSFPREQYF. CDR3 nucleotides: TGTGCCTGGAGAGCGCAGGGAGGGAGCTTCCCCAGGGAGCAGTACTTC.

The sample holds many counts of this clonotype. The V gene is TRBV29-1, the J gene TRBJ2-7; a weak D match, TRBD2 (5 bases). This CDR3 contains 13 residues. Germline V gives CDR1 SQVTM, CDR2 ANQGSEA. V gave up 7 bases and J gave up 3 bases, with 16 bases separating them. For the CDR3, the DNA is TGCAGCGCTGGGGAGCGGAGCGTCTACGAGCAGTACTTC. Its translation: CSAGERSVYEQYF.

V gene TRBV20-1 combines with J gene TRBJ2-1, with 14 positions matching TRBD2. Germline V CDR1 and CDR2: DFQATT, SNEGSKA (reference sequence). The ends lost 5 bases at V and 1 base at J; junction bases unmatched: 10. CDR3 size: 18 residues. CDR3 DNA: TGCAGTGCTTCACGACTAGCGGGAGGGAAGGGATCCTACAATGAGCAGTTCTTC. It is translated as CSASRLAGGKGSYNEQFF.

The chain combines TRBV7-9 with TRBJ2-1, with D perhaps TRBD1 (7 bases). This CDR3 is 16 amino acids long. Germline CDR1 and CDR2: SEHNR and FQNEAQ (reference sequence). Between the trimmed V and J ends, which lost 5 bases and 3 bases, there was a span of 17 bases. In DNA, the CDR3 is TGTGCCAGCAGCATCAGGGGGGACTCCAGCTACAATGAGCAGTTCTTC. Protein product: CASSIRGDSSYNEQFF. The entire variable domain, with the rest obtained from reference TRBV7-9 and TRBJ2-1, is as follows: DTGVSQNPRHKITKRGQNVTFRCDPISEHNRLYWYRQTLGQGPEFLTYFQNEAQLEKSRLLSDRFSAERPKGSFSTLEIQRTEQGDSAMYLCASSIRGDSSYNEQFFGPGTRLTVL.

In regard to this clonotype: This clone may be a read error of a much larger clone one base away. This sequence joins TRBV20-1 and TRBJ1-2, with D possibly TRBD1 on 6 matching bases. The germline V gene encodes CDR1 DFQATT and CDR2 SNEGSKA (reference sequence). This CDR3 contains 14 residues. Trimming removed 8 bases at V and 4 bases at J, with 20 bases between. DNA of the CDR3: TGCAGTACTAATCTGGACCAGGGGAGCTATGGCTACACCTTC. The encoded protein is CSTNLDQGSYGYTF.

This clonotype was counted between two and nine times. The rearrangement joins TRBV11-1 to TRBJ2-7; perhaps TRBD2 as D (7 bases). V was pared by 8 bases and J by 2 bases, with 28 bases between. The CDR3 totals 18 residues. Germline values: CDR1 SGHAT, CDR2 FQDESV (reference sequence). The CDR3 DNA sequence: TGTGCCAGCGGAATTTCGAGGGGGGGTCAACGTTACACCTACGAGCAGTACTTC. Translating it yields CASGISRGGQRYTYEQYF.

The chain joins TRBV27 to TRBJ2-7; D is unclear. The CDR3 runs to 15 residues. Germline CDR1 reads MNHEY; CDR2 reads SMNVEV (reference sequence). V was pared by 0 bases and J by 6 bases, with 15 bases between. The CDR3 sequence: CASSLSGPGLAEQYF. The CDR3, as DNA: TGTGCCAGCAGTTTATCCGGCCCCGGTTTGGCCGAGCAGTACTTC.

This clonotype was seen more than once but under ten times. The chain uses TRBV5-1 and TRBJ2-1; 7 bases line up with TRBD1. The germline gives CDR1 SGHRS, CDR2 YFSETQ. Trimming removed 4 bases from V and 0 bases from J; junction bases left unmatched: 4. CDR3 size: 15 residues. CDR3 bases: TGCGCCAGCAGCAGGGGACAGACCTCCTACAATGAGCAGTTCTTC. Translation: CASSRGQTSYNEQFF.

This clonotype was found a few times. The V and J genes are TRBV11-2 and TRBJ1-1; D is perhaps TRBD1 (5 bases). This CDR3 has 14 amino acids. V lost 2 bases and J 1 base, leaving 8 bases between the germline ends. Germline CDR1 reads SGHAT; CDR2 reads FQNNGV. CDR3 protein: CASSLFRENTEAFF. CDR3 nucleotide sequence: TGTGCCAGCAGCTTATTCAGGGAGAACACTGAAGCTTTCTTT.

The gene calls are TRBV4-3 and TRBJ2-6; the D is unclear. CDR1 and CDR2 from the germline V gene are LGHNA and YSLEER. This CDR3 has 17 residues. V was cut by 0 bases and J by 0 bases, with 9 bases left in between. The CDR3, as DNA: TGCGCCAGCAGCCAAGATAACAGCCACTCTGGGGCCAACGTCCTGACTTTC. Encoded protein: CASSQDNSHSGANVLTF.

The chain carries TRBV20-1 and TRBJ2-3; a weak D match, TRBD2 (6 bases). V dropped 8 bases and J dropped 0 bases, with 15 bases sitting between them. Per germline, CDR1 DFQATT and CDR2 SNEGSKA (reference sequence). The CDR3 consists of 14 residues. The CDR3 here is CSLCRDSSTDTQYF. The DNA of the CDR3 is TGCAGTCTTTGCCGGGACTCCAGCACAGATACGCAGTATTTT.

The CDR3 region is CSARVQGRAYGYTF. The DNA of the CDR3 is TGCAGTGCTAGGGTACAGGGGCGGGCCTATGGCTACACCTTC. The genes are TRBV20-1 and TRBJ1-2; 7 positions agree with TRBD1. Germline V gene sequence: CDR1 DFQATT, CDR2 SNEGSKA (reference sequence). J gave up 4 bases and V 3 bases, and 8 bases lay outside the gene matches. This CDR3 contains 14 residues.

The V and J genes are TRBV24-1 and TRBJ2-1; D call uncertain. This CDR3 has 14 residues. With 0 bases removed from V and 2 bases from J, the gap between germline ends came to 4 bases. CDR1 is KGHDR and CDR2 is SFDVKD in the germline V gene. The CDR3 spells CATSDLMPYNEQFF. The CDR3 nucleotides are TGTGCCACCAGTGATTTGATGCCCTACAATGAGCAGTTCTTC.

The V and J genes are TRBV15 and TRBJ2-1; 8 positions agree with TRBD2. The CDR3 runs to 14 residues. Germline trimming cut 1 base from V and 7 bases from J; bases unmatched to any gene: 3. Germline V gene lookup returns CDR1 LNHNV and CDR2 YYDKDF (reference sequence). The DNA of the CDR3 is TGTGCCACCAGCAGAGCGGGAGGGAGGAATGAGCAGTTCTTC. Protein product: CATSRAGGRNEQFF.

The chain joins TRBV4-2 to TRBJ2-2, with D hard to call. The V gene's germline CDR1 is LGHNA and CDR2 YNFKEQ. This CDR3 spans 14 amino acids. The V and J ends lost 1 base and 6 bases respectively, with 9 bases between them. DNA of the CDR3: TGTGCCAGCAGCCAAGGCCAATTCCCCGGGGAGCTGTTTTTT. It yields the protein CASSQGQFPGELFF.

J is TRBJ2-7 and V is TRBV20-1, with D maybe TRBD1 (5 bases). V shed 2 bases and J shed 3 bases, with 11 bases lying between them. Germline CDR1 is DFQATT and CDR2 is SNEGSKA (reference sequence). The CDR3 consists of 13 residues. The CDR3 DNA reads as TGCAGTGCTAGACAGGGCCAGGACTACGAGCAGTACTTC. Protein sequence: CSARQGQDYEQYF.

This clonotype was recorded only once. V and J are TRBV2 and TRBJ2-2; no reliable D call. V lost 2 bases to trimming and J lost 5 bases, with 9 bases between them. CDR3 size: 14 residues. Germline V CDR1 and CDR2: SNHLY, FYNNEI. Here the CDR3 DNA reads TGTGCCAGCAGTGAAATTGGCGTAACCGGGGAGCTGTTTTTT. Translating it yields CASSEIGVTGELFF. Together with reference TRBV2 and TRBJ2-2, the CDR3 gives the full variable domain: EPEVTQTPSHQVTQMGQEVILRCVPISNHLYFYWYRQILGQKVEFLVSFYNNEISEKSEIFDDQFSVERPDGSNFTLKIRSTKLEDSAMYFCASSEIGVTGELFFGEGSRLTVL.

V gene TRBV7-9 combines with J gene TRBJ2-1, with a possible D match to TRBD2 (5 bases). This CDR3 has 13 residues. Per the germline V gene, CDR1 is SEHNR and CDR2 is FQNEAQ (reference sequence). V was cut by 5 bases and J by 8 bases, with 13 bases left in between. The CDR3 coding sequence is TGTGCCAGCAGCCCGGACGGGCGGGATGAGCAGTTCTTC. Its translation is CASSPDGRDEQFF.

This clonotype has more than one count but fewer than ten. This chain joins TRBV9 and TRBJ2-3; tentatively, D is TRBD1 (6 bases). The CDR3 has 18 residues. Germline V gene data show CDR1 as SGDLS and CDR2 as YYNGEE. V lost 0 bases to trimming and J lost 0 bases, with 17 bases between them. The CDR3 sequence: CASSVASARGTSTDTQYF. In DNA form, the CDR3 reads TGTGCCAGCAGCGTAGCTAGTGCCAGGGGCACTAGCACAGATACGCAGTATTTT.

This clonotype was seen a few times. The chain couples TRBV15 to TRBJ2-6; tentative D call: TRBD1 (5 bases). The germline CDR1 and CDR2 sequences are LNHNV and YYDKDF (reference sequence). The CDR3 sequence is 16 residues long. The V and J ends lost 1 base and 4 bases respectively, with 11 bases between them. Here the CDR3 DNA reads TGTGCCACCAGCAGAGGCGAAGGGGCCGGGGCCAACGTCCTGACTTTC. Encoded protein: CATSRGEGAGANVLTF.

The CDR3 DNA reads as TGTGCCAGCAGTGAAAGGCGAGGGGAGACCCAGTACTTC. Residues: CASSERRGETQYF. The chain combines TRBV2 with TRBJ2-5; maybe TRBD2 (5 bases). The CDR3 runs to 13 residues. V lost 2 bases and J lost 5, with 9 bases in between. The germline V gene has CDR1 SNHLY and CDR2 FYNNEI.

The chain joins TRBV10-2 to TRBJ2-7, with 9 nucleotides matching TRBD2. The CDR3 runs 15 residues. The J segment lost 4 bases and the V segment lost 6 bases, leaving 10 bases of the junction unmatched. CDR1 is WSHSY and CDR2 is SAAADI in the germline V gene. The DNA for the CDR3 is TGCGCCAGCAGGGGGACTAGCTCCTCCACTTACGAGCAGTACTTC. Its translation: CASRGTSSSTYEQYF.

This clonotype was counted only a few times. The chain links TRBV29-1 to TRBJ2-3; D might be TRBD1 (6 bases). The CDR3 totals 15 residues. Trimming left V 7 bases short and J 2 bases short, with 19 bases between. Germline CDR1 and CDR2: SQVTM and ANQGSEA. The CDR3 DNA is TGCAGCGCCGCCGTGGGTCCAGGGGACACAGATACGCAGTATTTT. Protein product: CSAAVGPGDTDTQYF.

This clonotype has more than one count but fewer than ten. This chain links TRBV6-2 or TRBV6-3 with TRBJ2-7; 9 nucleotides agree with TRBD2. Germline CDR1 is MNHEY and CDR2 is SVGEGT. The CDR3 contains 13 residues. The junction had 3 bases not matched to a gene; V was cut back by 5 bases and J by 4 bases. The CDR3 protein is CASSRTSVYEQYF. In DNA form, the CDR3 reads TGTGCCAGCAGTCGGACTAGCGTTTACGAGCAGTACTTC.

Of note for this clonotype: The junction differs from germline at one of its ends, possibly a read error. This chain uses TRBV12-3 or TRBV12-4 with TRBJ2-3, with TRBD2 identical over 10 bases. CDR3 length equals 16 residues. In DNA form, the CDR3 reads TGTGCCGGCAGCCCCTCGGGACTAGCGACCCGAGATACGCAGTATTTT. Translated, it gives CAGSPSGLATRDTQYF.

This chain joins TRBV6-5 and TRBJ1-5; perhaps TRBD1 as D (5 bases). This CDR3 comprises 14 residues. Looked up from germline, CDR1 is MNHEY and CDR2 is SVGAGI. Trimming took off 4 bases at V and 7 bases at J, with 14 bases between the two ends. The CDR3 nucleotides are TGTGCCAGCAGTTCCAAGGGAGGGGTCCAGCCCCAGCATTTT. It translates to CASSSKGGVQPQHF.

The gene calls are TRBV7-6 and TRBJ1-3; D unclear. The germline CDR1 and CDR2 sequences are SGHVS and FNYEAQ. This CDR3 spans 17 amino acids. V was shortened by 0 bases and J by 0 bases, with 12 bases between the two germline ends. DNA of the CDR3: TGTGCCAGCAGCTTAGCGGCCGGCGGATACTCTGGAAACACCATATATTTT. The encoded protein is CASSLAAGGYSGNTIYF.

This clonotype was detected only a few times. The V gene is TRBV29-1, the J gene TRBJ1-1; no firm D call. V lost 4 bases and J lost 6, with 15 bases in between. The CDR3 has 13 residues. Looked up from germline, CDR1 is SQVTM and CDR2 is ANQGSEA. For the CDR3, the DNA is TGCAGCGTTGGGTGGGGTTCCGGGTCTGAAGCTTTCTTT. It specifies CSVGWGSGSEAFF.

The gene calls are TRBV15 and TRBJ2-2, with D perhaps TRBD1 (8 bases). This CDR3 is 21 amino acids long. Germline values: CDR1 LNHNV, CDR2 YYDKDF (reference sequence). V was trimmed by 0 bases and J by 4 bases, leaving 27 bases between them. As DNA, the CDR3 is TGTGCCACCAGCAGAGATCCCCCCGACCGCCACAGGGGGGGGGTCACCGGGGAGCTGTTTTTT. Protein product: CATSRDPPDRHRGGVTGELFF.